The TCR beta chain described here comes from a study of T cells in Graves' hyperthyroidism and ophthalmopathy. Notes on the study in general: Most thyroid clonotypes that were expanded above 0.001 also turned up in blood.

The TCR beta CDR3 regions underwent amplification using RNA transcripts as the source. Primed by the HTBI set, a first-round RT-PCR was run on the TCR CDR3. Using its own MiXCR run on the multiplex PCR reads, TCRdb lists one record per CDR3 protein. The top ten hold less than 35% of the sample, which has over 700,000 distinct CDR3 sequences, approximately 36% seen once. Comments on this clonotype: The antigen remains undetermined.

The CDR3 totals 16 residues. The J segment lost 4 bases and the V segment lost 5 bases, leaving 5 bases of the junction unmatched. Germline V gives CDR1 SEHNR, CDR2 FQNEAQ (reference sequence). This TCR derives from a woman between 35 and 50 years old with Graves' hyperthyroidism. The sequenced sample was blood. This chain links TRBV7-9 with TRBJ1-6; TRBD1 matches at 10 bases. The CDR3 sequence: CASSQGQGKYNSPLHF. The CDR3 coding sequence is TGTGCCAGCAGCCAGGGACAGGGGAAGTATAATTCACCCCTCCACTTT.